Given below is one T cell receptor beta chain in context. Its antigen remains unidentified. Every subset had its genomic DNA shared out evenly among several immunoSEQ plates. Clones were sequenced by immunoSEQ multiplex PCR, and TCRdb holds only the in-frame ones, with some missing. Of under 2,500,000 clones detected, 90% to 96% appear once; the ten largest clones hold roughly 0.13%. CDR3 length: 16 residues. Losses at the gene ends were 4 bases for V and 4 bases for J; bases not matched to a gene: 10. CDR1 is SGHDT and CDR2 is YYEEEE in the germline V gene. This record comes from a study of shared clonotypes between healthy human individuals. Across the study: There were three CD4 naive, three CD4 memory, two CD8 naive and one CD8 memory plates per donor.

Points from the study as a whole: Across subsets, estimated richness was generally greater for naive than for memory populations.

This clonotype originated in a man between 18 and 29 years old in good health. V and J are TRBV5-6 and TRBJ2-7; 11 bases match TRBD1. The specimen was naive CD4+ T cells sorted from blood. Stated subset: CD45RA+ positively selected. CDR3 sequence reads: CASSPMGGQGVYEQYF. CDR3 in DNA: TGTGCCAGCAGCCCAATGGGGGGACAGGGGGTATACGAGCAGTACTTC.